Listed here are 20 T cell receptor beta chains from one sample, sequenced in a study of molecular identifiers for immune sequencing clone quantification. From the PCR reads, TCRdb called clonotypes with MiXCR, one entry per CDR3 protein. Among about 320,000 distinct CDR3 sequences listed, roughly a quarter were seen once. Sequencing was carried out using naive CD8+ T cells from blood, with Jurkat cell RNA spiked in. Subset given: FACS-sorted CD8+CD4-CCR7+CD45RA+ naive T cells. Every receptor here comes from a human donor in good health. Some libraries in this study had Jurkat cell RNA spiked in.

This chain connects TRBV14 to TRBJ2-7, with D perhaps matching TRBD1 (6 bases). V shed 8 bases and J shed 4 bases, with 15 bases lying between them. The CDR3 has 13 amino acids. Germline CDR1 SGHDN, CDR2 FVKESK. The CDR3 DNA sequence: TGTGCCAGCGGGCCTGGGGGCGGATACGAGCAGTACTTC. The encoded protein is CASGPGGGYEQYF.

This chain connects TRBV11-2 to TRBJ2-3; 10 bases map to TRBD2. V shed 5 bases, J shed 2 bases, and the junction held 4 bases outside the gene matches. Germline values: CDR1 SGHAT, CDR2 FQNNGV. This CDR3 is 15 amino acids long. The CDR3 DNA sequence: TGTGCCAGCAGCGGAACTAGCGGGACCACAGATACGCAGTATTTT. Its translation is CASSGTSGTTDTQYF.

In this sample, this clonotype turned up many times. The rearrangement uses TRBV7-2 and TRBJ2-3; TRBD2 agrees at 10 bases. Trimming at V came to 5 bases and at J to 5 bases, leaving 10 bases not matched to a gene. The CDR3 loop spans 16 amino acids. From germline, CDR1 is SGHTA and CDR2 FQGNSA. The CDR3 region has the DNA TGTGCCAGCAGCGTACTCAGCGGGGGGGCCCAAGATACGCAGTATTTT. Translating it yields CASSVLSGGAQDTQYF. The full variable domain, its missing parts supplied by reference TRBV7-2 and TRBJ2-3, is GAGVSQSPSNKVTEKGKDVELRCDPISGHTALYWYRQSLGQGLEFLIYFQGNSAPDKSGLPSDRFSAERTGGSVSTLTIQRTQQEDSAVYLCASSVLSGGAQDTQYFGPGTRLTVL.

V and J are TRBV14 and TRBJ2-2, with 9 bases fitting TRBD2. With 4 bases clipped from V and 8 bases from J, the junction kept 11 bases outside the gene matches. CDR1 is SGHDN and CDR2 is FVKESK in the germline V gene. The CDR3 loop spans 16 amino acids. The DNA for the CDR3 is TGTGCCAGCAGCCCCCGGCTAGCGGGAATGGCGGGGGAGCTGTTTTTT. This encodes CASSPRLAGMAGELFF. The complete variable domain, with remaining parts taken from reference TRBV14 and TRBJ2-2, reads EAGVTQFPSHSVIEKGQTVTLRCDPISGHDNLYWYRRVMGKEIKFLLHFVKESKQDESGMPNNRFLAERTGGTYSTLKVQPAELEDSGVYFCASSPRLAGMAGELFFGEGSRLTVL.

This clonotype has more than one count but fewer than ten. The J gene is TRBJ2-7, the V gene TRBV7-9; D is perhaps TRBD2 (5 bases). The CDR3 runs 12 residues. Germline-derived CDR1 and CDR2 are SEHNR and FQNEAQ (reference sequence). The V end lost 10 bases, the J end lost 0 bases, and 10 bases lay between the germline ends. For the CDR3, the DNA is TGTGCCACCGGCGGGCTCTCCTACGAGCAGTACTTC. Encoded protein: CATGGLSYEQYF.

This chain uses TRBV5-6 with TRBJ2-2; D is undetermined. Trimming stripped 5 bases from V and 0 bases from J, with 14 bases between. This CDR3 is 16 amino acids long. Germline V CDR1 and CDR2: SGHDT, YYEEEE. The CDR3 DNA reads TGTGCCAGCAGTCTTACAGAAAATCCGAACACCGGGGAGCTGTTTTTT. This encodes CASSLTENPNTGELFF.

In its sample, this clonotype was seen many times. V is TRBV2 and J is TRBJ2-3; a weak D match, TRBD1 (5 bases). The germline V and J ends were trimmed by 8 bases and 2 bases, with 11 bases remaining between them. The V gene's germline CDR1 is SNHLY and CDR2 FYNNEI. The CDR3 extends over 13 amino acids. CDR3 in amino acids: CASLGDNTDTQYF. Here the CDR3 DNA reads TGTGCCAGCCTAGGGGATAACACAGATACGCAGTATTTT.

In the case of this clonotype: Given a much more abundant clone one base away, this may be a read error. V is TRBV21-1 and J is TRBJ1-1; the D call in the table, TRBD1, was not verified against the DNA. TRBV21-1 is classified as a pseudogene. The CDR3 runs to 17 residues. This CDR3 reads CASSKAMAGGEDTEAFF. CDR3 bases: TGTGCCAGCAGCAAAGCGATGGCAGGGGGCGAGGACACTGAAGCTTTCTTT.

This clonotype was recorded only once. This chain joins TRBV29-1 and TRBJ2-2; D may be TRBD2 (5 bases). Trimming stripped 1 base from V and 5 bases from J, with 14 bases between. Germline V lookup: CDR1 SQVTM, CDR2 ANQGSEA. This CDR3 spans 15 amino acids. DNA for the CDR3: TGCAGCGTTGAAGTGAGCGGAGCGGATACCGGGGAGCTGTTTTTT. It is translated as CSVEVSGADTGELFF.

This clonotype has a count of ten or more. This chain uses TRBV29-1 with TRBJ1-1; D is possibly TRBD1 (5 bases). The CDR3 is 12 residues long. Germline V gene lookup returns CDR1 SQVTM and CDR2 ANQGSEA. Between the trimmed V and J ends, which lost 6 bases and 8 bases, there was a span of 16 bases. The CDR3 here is CSVFHWDGEAFF. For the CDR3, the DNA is TGCAGCGTGTTCCACTGGGACGGCGAAGCTTTCTTT.

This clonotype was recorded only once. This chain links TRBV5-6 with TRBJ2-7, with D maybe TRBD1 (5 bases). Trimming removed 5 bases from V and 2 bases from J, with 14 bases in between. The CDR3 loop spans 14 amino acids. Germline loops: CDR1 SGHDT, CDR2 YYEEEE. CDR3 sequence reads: CASRPVAGPYEQYF. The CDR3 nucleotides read TGTGCCAGCAGGCCGGTGGCAGGGCCCTACGAGCAGTACTTC.

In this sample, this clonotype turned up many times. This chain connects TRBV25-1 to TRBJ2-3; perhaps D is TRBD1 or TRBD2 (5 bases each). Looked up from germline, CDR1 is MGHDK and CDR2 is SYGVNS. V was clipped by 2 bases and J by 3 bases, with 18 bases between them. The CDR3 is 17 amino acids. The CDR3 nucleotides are TGTGCCAGCAGTGAAGACCGGGACCCCAAGGAGACAGATACGCAGTATTTT. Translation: CASSEDRDPKETDTQYF.

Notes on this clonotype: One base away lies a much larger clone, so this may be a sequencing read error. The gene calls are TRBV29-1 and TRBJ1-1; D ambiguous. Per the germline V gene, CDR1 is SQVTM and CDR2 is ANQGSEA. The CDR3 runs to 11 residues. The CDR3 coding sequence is TGCAGAGTTGTTGTTGCAGCTGAAGCTTTCTTT. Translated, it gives CRVVVAAEAFF. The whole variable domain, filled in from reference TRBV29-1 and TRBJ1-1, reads SAVISQKPSRDICQRGTSLTIQCQVDSQVTMMFWYRQQPGQSLTLIATANQGSEATYESGFVIDKFPISRPNLTFSTLTVSNMSPEDSSIYLCRVVVAAEAFFGQGTRLTVV.

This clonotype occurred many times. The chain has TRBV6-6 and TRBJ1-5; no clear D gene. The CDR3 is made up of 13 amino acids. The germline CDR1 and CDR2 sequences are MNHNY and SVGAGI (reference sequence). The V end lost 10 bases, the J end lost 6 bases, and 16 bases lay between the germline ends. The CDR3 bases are TGTGCCATCTCCCCGGGTTTGGCTCAGCCCCAGCATTTT. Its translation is CAISPGLAQPQHF.

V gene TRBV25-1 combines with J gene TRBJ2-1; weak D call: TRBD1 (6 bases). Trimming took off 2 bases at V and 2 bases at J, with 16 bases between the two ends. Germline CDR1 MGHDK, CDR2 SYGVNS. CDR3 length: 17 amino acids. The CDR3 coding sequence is TGTGCCAGCAGTGAACAAAGGGGGTCAACCCCCTACAATGAGCAGTTCTTC. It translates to CASSEQRGSTPYNEQFF.

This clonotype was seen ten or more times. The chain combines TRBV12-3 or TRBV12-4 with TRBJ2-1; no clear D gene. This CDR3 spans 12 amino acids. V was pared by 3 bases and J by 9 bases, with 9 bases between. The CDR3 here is CASSFIIAEQFF. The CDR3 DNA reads TGTGCCAGCAGTTTCATTATCGCTGAGCAGTTCTTC.

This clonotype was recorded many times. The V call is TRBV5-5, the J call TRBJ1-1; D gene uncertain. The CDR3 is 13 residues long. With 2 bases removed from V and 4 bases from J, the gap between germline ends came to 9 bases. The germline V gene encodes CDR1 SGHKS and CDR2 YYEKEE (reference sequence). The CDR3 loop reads CASSFYTGTEAFF. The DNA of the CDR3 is TGTGCCAGCAGCTTTTATACGGGCACTGAAGCTTTCTTT.

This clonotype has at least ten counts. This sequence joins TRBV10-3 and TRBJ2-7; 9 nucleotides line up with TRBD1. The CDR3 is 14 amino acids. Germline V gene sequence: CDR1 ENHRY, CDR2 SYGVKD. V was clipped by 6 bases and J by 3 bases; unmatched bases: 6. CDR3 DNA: TGTGCCATCAGGGACCCGGGACAGGGCTACGAGCAGTACTTC. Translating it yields CAIRDPGQGYEQYF.

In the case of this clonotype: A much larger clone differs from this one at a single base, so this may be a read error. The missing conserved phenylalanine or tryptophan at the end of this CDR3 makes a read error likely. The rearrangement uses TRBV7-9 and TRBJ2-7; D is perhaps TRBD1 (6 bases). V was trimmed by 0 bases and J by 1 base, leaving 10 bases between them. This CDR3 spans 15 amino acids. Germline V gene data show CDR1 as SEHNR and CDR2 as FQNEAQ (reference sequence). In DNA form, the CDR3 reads TGTGCCAGCAGCTTAGCCAGGGGTACGTCCTACGAGCAGTACCTC. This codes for CASSLARGTSYEQYL.

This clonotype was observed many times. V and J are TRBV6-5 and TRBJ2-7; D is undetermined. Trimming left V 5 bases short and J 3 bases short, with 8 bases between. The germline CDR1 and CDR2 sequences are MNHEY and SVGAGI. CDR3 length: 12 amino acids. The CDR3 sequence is CASSPNFYEQYF. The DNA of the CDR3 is TGTGCCAGCAGTCCCAATTTCTACGAGCAGTACTTC.